Below, one T cell receptor beta chain is given with its context. Its binding antigen is unknown. No qualities accompany the bases; no much larger clone lies one base away. Inclusive of the bounding cysteine and phenylalanine, the CDR3 is 15 residues long. The kept DNA is CDR3 alone, 45 bases in frame from the first base. CDR1 and CDR2 are drawn from the germline V gene: SGHTA, FQGNSA. Trimming takes 4 bases off V and 6 bases off J; junction bases not matched to a gene: 7. TCR libraries for sorted subsets were made from some 1 million sorted CD4+ or CD8+ T cells. The multiple sclerosis patients were enrolled in a US clinical protocol that used magnetic resonance imaging to evaluate disease progression. Peripheral blood was subjected to Ficoll-Hypaque density gradient centrifugation to isolate PBMCs, which were then cryopreserved in liquid nitrogen. The study also sequenced paired sorted CD4+ and CD8+ subsets from healthy controls, HAM/TSP patients and MS patients.

cDNA was synthesized by template-switch 5'RACE using a primer carrying a 10-nucleotide random unique molecular identifier by which each TCR transcript was tagged. Over 180 million TCR-beta sequences, covering 15-18 subjects, were produced in each sequencing run. The RNeasy kit was used to extract total RNA. The KAPA Real-time Library Amplification kit was used to amplify TCR-beta VDJ regions with primers targeting the TCR constant region and the 5'RACE anchor. Sample indexes and Illumina adaptors were added in a first PCR, and a second PCR then increased library yield. After Ampure bead purification, the TCR product of roughly 650 bp was size-selected on a 2% E-gel SizeSelection system. Before pooling, libraries had their quality checked on a Bioanalyzer, their concentration measured with Qubit, and their quantity determined with the Kapa Library Quantification kit. An Illumina HiSeq 2500 was used to sequence the libraries paired-end at 2 x 150 bp. To increase sequence diversity, roughly 23-30% phiX was spiked into each library pool. As for the original processing: The quality-filtered reads were processed with the UMI-based MiGEC pipeline, whose error correction step removed more than 80% of the raw TCR sequences. VDJ genes were aligned to IMGT germline references, and each clonotype was defined by a unique CDR3 amino acid sequence together with V-J genes. Clonal expansion, Shannon diversity and CDR3 relatedness were evaluated with VDJtools (CalcPairwiseDistances, ClusterSamples), while phylogenetic trees were built in CLCbio workbench. Expanded clones were defined as having at least 8 unique UMIs, based on coefficient-of-variation modelling across technical triplicates. The public reads were run again by TCRdb, first through fastp at Q25 and then through MiXCR, and only productive beta chains were kept. Rows are unified per CDR3 protein, each entry keeping the most common DNA and genes. TCRdb's processing, not the study's, gives the V and J calls here. The sample table shows about 21,000 distinct CDR3 sequences, and approximately 15% are seen once. Roughly 7% of the sample belongs to the ten largest clones.

The data were obtained in a study of neurological immune-mediated disorders (dated by TCRdb to about 2019). Regarding the study in general: Among the 35 or so multiple sclerosis patients, relapsing-remitting MS was present in about 31 and secondary progressive MS was present in 3. The roughly 110 TCR-beta libraries covered PBMC samples along with longitudinal samples, technical triplicates, and paired sorted CD4+ and CD8+ T-cell subsets. Of the approximately 68 subjects in the cohort, around 15 were HAM/TSP patients, about 34 were multiple sclerosis patients, and about 20 were healthy controls. Using UMI-based sequencing, the study compared peripheral blood TCR-beta repertoires from patients with HTLV-I-associated myelopathy (HAM/TSP), patients with multiple sclerosis, and healthy controls. Overall study outcomes, separate from this receptor: The highest TCR clonal expansion was observed in HAM/TSP patients, whereas the lowest was observed in MS patients, even when compared with healthy controls. No clinical or MRI features were associated with the MS cluster, and the authors said that larger cohorts are needed. Phylogenetic analysis grouped repertoires from 18 of 34 MS patients into a cluster of related CDR3 sequences, suggesting a possible repertoire-level signature. Expanded clones from different subjects shared no identical CDR3 amino acid sequences, which suggests that TCR-beta repertoires were private in all groups.

The TCR originated in a woman between 18 and 30 years old with multiple sclerosis. The sample comprised CD8+ T cells from blood. The receptor chain draws on TRBV7-2 and TRBJ2-3; 10 bases in the middle match TRBD2. CDR3 protein: CASSSSGGVRDTQYF. The base sequence is TGTGCCAGCAGCTCGAGCGGGGGGGTCCGCGATACGCAGTATTTT.